This T cell receptor (beta chain) was sequenced for a study of a mutant IDH1 vaccine in newly diagnosed glioma. Time point specified: week 5, during vaccination. What each vaccine dose contained was 300 ug of mutant IDH1 20-mer peptide, accompanied by topical imiquimod. Sequencing used immunoSEQ multiplex PCR; TCRdb keeps in-frame clones, though not all of them. In the table there are tens of thousands of clones, 89% of which are singletons. Of note for this clone: Its antigen is as yet unknown.

This CDR3 comprises 15 residues. CDR1 and CDR2 (germline): MNHEY, SVGAGI. The V and J ends lost 0 bases and 7 bases respectively, with 12 bases between them. This sequence was found in a man younger than 30 with glioma. Source: PBMCs, taken from a glioma patient whose treatment included an IDH1 peptide vaccine. This chain joins TRBV6-5 and TRBJ1-4; TRBD1 might be the D (6 bases). CDR3 DNA: TGTGCCAGCAGTTACTCGCGGGGGGCAGGTGAAAAACTGTTTTTT. Translation: CASSYSRGAGEKLFF.